The rows below give T cell receptor beta chains drawn from one sample of a study of blood T cell repertoires in COVID-19. The table came from immunoSEQ multiplex PCR; TCRdb's copy has only in-frame clones and leaves some out. The table has about 480,000 clones, roughly 88% seen once. Material: PBMCs or T cells enriched from blood (not recorded which). These receptor sequences come from a woman aged 40 to 55 who had recovered from COVID-19. Each CDR3 is given with its conserved first and last residue. A D gene is named only where the DNA matches it firmly. Where a row states a size, it is once, few, many or the class of an expanded clone; other rows omit it.

J,size,V,D,CDR3,DNA
TRBJ1-2,NA,TRBV4-3,NA,CASSQRFSNFPYGYTF,TGCGCCAGCAGCCAAAGATTTTCTAATTTTCCCTATGGCTACACCTTC
TRBJ1-5,NA,TRBV19,TRBD1,CASSFDRAGNQPQHF,TGTGCCAGTAGTTTCGACAGGGCGGGAAATCAGCCCCAGCATTTT
TRBJ1-5,NA,TRBV19,TRBD1,CASLKQGTGQPQHF,TGTGCCAGTCTTAAACAGGGGACCGGTCAGCCCCAGCATTTT
TRBJ1-5,NA,TRBV19,NA,CASSIGQAHNQPQHF,TGTGCCAGTAGTATTGGGCAGGCACACAATCAGCCCCAGCATTTT
TRBJ1-1,NA,TRBV6-4,NA,CASSDSYRNPTEAFF,TGTGCCAGCAGTGACTCGTACAGGAATCCCACTGAAGCTTTCTTT
TRBJ1-2,NA,TRBV5-1,NA,CASSLGGVGGYTF,TGCGCCAGCAGCTTAGGAGGGGTAGGTGGCTACACCTTC
TRBJ2-7,NA,TRBV5-6,TRBD1,CASSLNRGTGEQYF,TGTGCCAGCAGCTTAAACAGGGGTACGGGGGAGCAGTACTTC
TRBJ2-5,NA,TRBV19,TRBD2,CASSISREQGTQYF,TGTGCCAGTAGTATCTCGCGGGAGCAGGGGACCCAGTACTTC
TRBJ1-2,NA,TRBV3-1/TRBV3-2,NA,CASSYRGWENYGYTF,TGTGCCAGCAGCTACCGAGGGTGGGAGAACTATGGCTACACCTTC
TRBJ1-1,NA,TRBV6-5,TRBD1,CASRAWTGANTEAFF,TGTGCCAGCAGGGCGTGGACAGGGGCGAACACTGAAGCTTTCTTT
TRBJ1-3,NA,TRBV6-5,TRBD1,CASSSRQGANTIYF,TGTGCCAGCAGTTCTCGACAGGGGGCGAACACCATATATTTT
TRBJ2-1,NA,TRBV9,TRBD2,CASSVSRTSGSWRNEQFF,TGTGCCAGCAGCGTATCTCGGACTAGCGGGAGTTGGAGGAATGAGCAGTTCTTC
TRBJ2-5,NA,TRBV12-5,NA,CASGAIADADQETQYF,TGTGCTAGTGGTGCAATAGCGGACGCTGATCAAGAGACCCAGTACTTC
TRBJ1-6,NA,TRBV21-1,NA,CASSKAWRQSPLHF,TGTGCCAGCAGCAAAGCGTGGAGGCAGTCACCCCTCCACTTT
TRBJ1-1,NA,TRBV29-1,NA,CSVRTVRDTLVGRRLNTEAFF,TGCAGCGTCCGGACCGTCCGGGACACGCTTGTGGGGCGCCGATTGAACACTGAAGCTTTCTTT
TRBJ1-1,NA,TRBV9,NA,CASSVSTENTEAFF,TGTGCCAGCAGCGTGTCAACAGAGAACACTGAAGCTTTCTTT
TRBJ2-7,NA,TRBV27,TRBD2,CASLGRGSNASYEQYF,TGTGCCAGCCTGGGGCGGGGGTCGAATGCCTCCTACGAGCAGTACTTC
TRBJ1-3,NA,TRBV12-3/TRBV12-4,TRBD1,CASTGQGRNTIYF,TGTGCCAGCACAGGACAGGGCCGGAACACCATATATTTT
TRBJ1-4,NA,TRBV11-3,NA,CASSLRGDEKLFF,TGTGCCAGCAGCTTAAGGGGCGATGAAAAACTGTTTTTT
TRBJ2-7,NA,TRBV7-9,TRBD2,CASRERTSGIGPYEQYF,TGTGCCAGCAGAGAGAGGACTAGCGGGATTGGCCCCTACGAGCAGTACTTC
TRBJ1-2,NA,TRBV27,TRBD1,CASKGQGVYGYTF,TGTGCCAGCAAAGGACAGGGGGTATATGGCTACACCTTC
TRBJ2-1,NA,TRBV5-1,TRBD1,CASRPGGVGNEQFF,TGCGCCAGCAGGCCAGGGGGCGTGGGTAATGAGCAGTTCTTC
TRBJ1-5,NA,TRBV11-2,TRBD1,CASSQGGSNQPQHF,TGTGCCAGCAGCCAGGGGGGTAGCAATCAGCCCCAGCATTTT
TRBJ2-7,NA,TRBV6-6,TRBD1,CASSSRTGGVEQYF,TGTGCCAGCAGTTCACGGACAGGGGGAGTAGAGCAGTACTTC
TRBJ1-3,NA,TRBV24-1,TRBD1,CATSDAGQGADTIYF,TGTGCCACCAGTGATGCCGGACAGGGGGCGGACACCATATATTTT
TRBJ2-4,NA,TRBV11-3,TRBD2,CASSLKRSGLARWRNIQYF,TGTGCCAGCAGCTTAAAGCGATCGGGACTAGCGAGGTGGAGAAACATTCAGTACTTC
TRBJ2-3,few,TRBV4-3,NA,CASSQDHSERMYF,TGCGCCAGCAGCCAAGACCATAGCGAGAGAATGTATTTT
TRBJ2-1,once,TRBV7-8,TRBD2,CASSLTILAGYGSYNEQFF,TGTGCCAGCAGCTTGACGATACTAGCGGGATATGGATCCTACAATGAGCAGTTCTTC
TRBJ2-5,NA,TRBV2,TRBD1,CASSVDRGKRTQYF,TGTGCCAGCAGCGTCGACAGGGGAAAACGGACCCAGTACTTC
TRBJ2-1,NA,TRBV7-9,NA,CASIRAERRNNEQFF,TGTGCCAGCATCCGGGCGGAGCGGAGGAACAATGAGCAGTTCTTC
TRBJ2-3,NA,TRBV9,TRBD2,CASSLSGRSTDTQYF,TGTGCCAGCAGCCTTAGCGGGAGGTCTACAGATACGCAGTATTTT
TRBJ1-1,NA,TRBV30,NA,CACPGVSTEAFF,TGTGCCTGCCCGGGGGTATCGACTGAAGCTTTCTTT
TRBJ2-1,NA,TRBV7-9,TRBD2,CASRPTSGVDYNEQFF,TGTGCCAGCAGACCTACTAGCGGGGTGGACTACAATGAGCAGTTCTTC
TRBJ2-1,NA,TRBV3-1/TRBV3-2,TRBD1,CASSYRTGSNEQFF,TGTGCCAGCAGCTACAGGACAGGGAGCAATGAGCAGTTCTTC
TRBJ2-7,once,TRBV18,NA,CASSPLVRANEQYF,TGTGCCAGCTCACCATTGGTCAGGGCCAACGAGCAGTACTTC
TRBJ2-7,once,TRBV12-3/TRBV12-4,NA,CASSLFREVEQYF,TGTGCCAGCAGTTTATTCCGGGAAGTCGAGCAGTACTTC
TRBJ1-5,few,TRBV6-2/TRBV6-3,NA,CASSSQLYSNQPQHF,TGTGCCAGCAGTTCGCAACTCTATAGCAATCAGCCCCAGCATTTT
TRBJ2-1,NA,TRBV19,NA,CASSPGGFLNYNEQFF,TGTGCCAGTAGTCCCGGAGGGTTCCTTAACTACAATGAGCAGTTCTTC
TRBJ1-2,few,TRBV6-5,TRBD1,CASSSPGQLDGYTF,TGTGCCAGCAGTTCCCCGGGACAGTTAGATGGCTACACCTTC
TRBJ1-2,NA,TRBV2,NA,CASSETVINYGYTF,TGTGCCAGCAGTGAAACAGTTATCAACTATGGCTACACCTTC
TRBJ1-1,NA,TRBV5-1,TRBD1,CASSWAGTGFTEAFF,TGCGCCAGCAGCTGGGCCGGGACAGGGTTTACTGAAGCTTTCTTT
TRBJ2-3,few,TRBV7-9,NA,CASSSAGQRTDTQYF,TGTGCCAGCAGCTCCGCAGGACAGCGCACAGATACGCAGTATTTT
TRBJ2-1,NA,TRBV12-5,NA,CASGLDQGYVDEQFF,TGTGCTAGTGGCCTCGATCAGGGGTATGTTGATGAGCAGTTCTTC
TRBJ2-3,NA,TRBV7-8,NA,CASSSGDGQYF,TGTGCCAGCAGCTCCGGGGATGGGCAGTATTTT
TRBJ1-2,NA,TRBV7-2,NA,CASSLRGGDGYTF,TGTGCCAGCAGCTTACGGGGCGGGGATGGCTACACCTTC
TRBJ2-7,NA,TRBV19,NA,CASSHRDSSEQYF,TGTGCCAGTAGTCATCGGGATTCGAGCGAGCAGTACTTC
TRBJ2-1,NA,TRBV14,NA,CASSYRGEQFF,TGTGCCAGCAGCTATCGGGGTGAGCAGTTCTTC